The subject of this entry is one TCR beta chain. CDR3 length: 13 residues. Germline CDR1 SGHRS, CDR2 YFSETQ. Trimming stripped 2 bases from V and 7 bases from J, with 9 bases between. Time point in this sample: neoterminal ileum biopsy at postoperative endoscopy, about 6 months after surgery. Assay used: immunoSEQ multiplex PCR; TCRdb lists only in-frame clones, some missing. Of 6,500 to 8,500 clones detected, 72% appear once; the ten largest clones hold 7% to 9%. This entry is derived from a study of T cell repertoires in ileal Crohn's disease. On the study more broadly: At postoperative colonoscopy, neoterminal ileum biopsies were taken as M6.

The V gene is TRBV5-1, the J gene TRBJ1-4; maybe TRBD1 (5 bases). This TCR was sampled from an adult with Crohn's disease. Sequencing input: ileal tissue. CDR3 DNA: TGCGCCAGCAGCTTCCCGGGGGGTGAAAAACTGTTTTTT. This gives the protein CASSFPGGEKLFF.